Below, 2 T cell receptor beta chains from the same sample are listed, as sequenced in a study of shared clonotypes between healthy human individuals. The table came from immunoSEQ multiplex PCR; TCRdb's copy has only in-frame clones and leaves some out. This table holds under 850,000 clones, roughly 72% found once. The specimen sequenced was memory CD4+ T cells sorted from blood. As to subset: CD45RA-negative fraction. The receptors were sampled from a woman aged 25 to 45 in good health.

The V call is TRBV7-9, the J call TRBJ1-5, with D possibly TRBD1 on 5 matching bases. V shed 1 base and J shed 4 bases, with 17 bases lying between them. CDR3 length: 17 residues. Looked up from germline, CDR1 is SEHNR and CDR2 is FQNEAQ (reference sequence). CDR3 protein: CASSLVSLAGPNQPQHF. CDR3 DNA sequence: TGTGCCAGCAGCTTAGTTTCTCTAGCGGGGCCTAATCAGCCCCAGCATTTT.

CDR3 nucleotides: TGTGCCTGGAGTGTCCCACCCGATATAGCGGGATACCAAGAGACCCAGTACTTC. Its protein product is CAWSVPPDIAGYQETQYF. The chain employs TRBV30 and TRBJ2-5, with 8 positions matching TRBD2. Germline CDR1 GTSNPN, CDR2 SVGIG (reference sequence). The CDR3 sequence is 18 residues long. The V segment lost 0 bases and the J segment 0 bases; nucleotides outside the gene matches: 12.